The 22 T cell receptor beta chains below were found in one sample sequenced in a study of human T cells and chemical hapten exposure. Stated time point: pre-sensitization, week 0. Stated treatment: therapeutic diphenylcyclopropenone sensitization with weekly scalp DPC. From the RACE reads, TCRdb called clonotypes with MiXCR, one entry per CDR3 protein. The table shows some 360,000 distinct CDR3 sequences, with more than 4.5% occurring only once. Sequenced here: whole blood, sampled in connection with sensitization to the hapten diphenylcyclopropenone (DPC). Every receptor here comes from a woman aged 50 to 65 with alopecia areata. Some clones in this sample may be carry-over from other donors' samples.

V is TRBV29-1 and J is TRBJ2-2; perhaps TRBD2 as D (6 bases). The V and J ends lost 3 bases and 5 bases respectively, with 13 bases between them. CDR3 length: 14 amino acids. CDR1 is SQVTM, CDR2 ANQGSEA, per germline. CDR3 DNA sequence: TGCAGCGTTGAGGGGGGACCCAGGACCGGGGAGCTGTTTTTT. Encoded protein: CSVEGGPRTGELFF.

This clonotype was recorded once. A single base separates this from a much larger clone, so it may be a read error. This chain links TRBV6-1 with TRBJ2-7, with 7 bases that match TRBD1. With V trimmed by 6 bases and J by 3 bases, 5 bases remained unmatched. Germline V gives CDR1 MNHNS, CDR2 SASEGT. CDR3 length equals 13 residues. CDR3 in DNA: TGTGCCAGCAGGCCCGGGACAGACTACGAGCAGTACTTC. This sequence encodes CASRPGTDYEQYF.

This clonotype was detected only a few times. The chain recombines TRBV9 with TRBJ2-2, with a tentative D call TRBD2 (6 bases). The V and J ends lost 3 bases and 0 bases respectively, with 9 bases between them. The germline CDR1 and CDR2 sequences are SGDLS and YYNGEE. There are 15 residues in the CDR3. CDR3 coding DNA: TGTGCCAGCAGCGGGGGACTCGCGAACACCGGGGAGCTGTTTTTT. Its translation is CASSGGLANTGELFF.

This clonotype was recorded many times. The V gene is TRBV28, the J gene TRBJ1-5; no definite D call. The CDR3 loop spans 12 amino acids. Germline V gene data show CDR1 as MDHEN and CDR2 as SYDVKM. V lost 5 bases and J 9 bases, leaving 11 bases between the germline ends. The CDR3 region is CASSPPRGPQHF. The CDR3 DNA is TGTGCCAGCAGTCCACCGCGGGGGCCCCAGCATTTT.

The CDR3: CAPGDSNQPQHF. CDR3 nucleotide sequence: TGTGCCCCCGGGGATAGCAATCAGCCCCAGCATTTT. V and J are TRBV10-3 and TRBJ1-5; D is unclear. The V end was cut by 11 bases, the J end by 0 bases, with 8 bases between. Germline CDR1 ENHRY, CDR2 SYGVKD. The CDR3 spans 12 residues.

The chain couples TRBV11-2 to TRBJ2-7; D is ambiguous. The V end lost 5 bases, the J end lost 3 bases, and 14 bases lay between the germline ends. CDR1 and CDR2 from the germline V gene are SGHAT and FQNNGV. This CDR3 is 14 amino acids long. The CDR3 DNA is TGTGCCAGCAGCCTGACAAACCTGGGCTACGAGCAGTACTTC. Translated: CASSLTNLGYEQYF.

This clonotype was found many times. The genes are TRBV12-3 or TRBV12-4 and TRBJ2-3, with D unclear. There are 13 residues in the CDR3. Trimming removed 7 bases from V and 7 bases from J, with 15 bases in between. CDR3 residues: CASTQQGTHTQYF. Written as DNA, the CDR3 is TGTGCCAGCACCCAACAAGGAACCCATACGCAGTATTTT.

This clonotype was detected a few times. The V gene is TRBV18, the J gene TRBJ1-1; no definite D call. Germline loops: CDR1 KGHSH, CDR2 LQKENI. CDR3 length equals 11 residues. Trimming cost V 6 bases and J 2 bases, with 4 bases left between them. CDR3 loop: CASSDNTEAFF. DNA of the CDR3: TGTGCCAGCTCTGACAACACTGAAGCTTTCTTT. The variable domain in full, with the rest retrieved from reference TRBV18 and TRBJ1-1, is NAGVMQNPRHLVRRRGQEARLRCSPMKGHSHVYWYRQLPEEGLKFMVYLQKENIIDESGMPKERFSAEFPKEGPSILRIQQVVRGDSAAYFCASSDNTEAFFGQGTRLTVV.

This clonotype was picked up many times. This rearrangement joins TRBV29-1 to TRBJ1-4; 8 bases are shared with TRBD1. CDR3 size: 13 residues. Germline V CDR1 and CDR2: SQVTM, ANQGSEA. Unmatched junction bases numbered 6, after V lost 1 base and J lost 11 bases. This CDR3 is CSVEGTGKGKLFF. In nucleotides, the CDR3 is TGCAGCGTTGAAGGGACAGGGAAGGGGAAACTGTTTTTT.

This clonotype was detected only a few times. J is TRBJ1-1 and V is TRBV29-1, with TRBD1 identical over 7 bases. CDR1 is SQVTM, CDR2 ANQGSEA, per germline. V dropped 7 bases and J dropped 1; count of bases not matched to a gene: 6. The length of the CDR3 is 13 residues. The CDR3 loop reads CSGEDRPNTEAFF. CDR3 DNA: TGCAGCGGTGAGGACAGGCCGAACACTGAAGCTTTCTTT.

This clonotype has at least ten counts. The CDR3 nucleotides read TGTGCCAGCAGGTGGGAGACAAGAGGAGAAAAACTGTTTTTT. This translates into CASRWETRGEKLFF. The chain recombines TRBV5-5 with TRBJ1-4; D gene unclear. CDR1 is SGHKS, CDR2 YYEKEE, per germline (reference sequence). V lost 5 bases and J 8 bases, leaving 16 bases between the germline ends. The CDR3 sequence is 14 residues long.

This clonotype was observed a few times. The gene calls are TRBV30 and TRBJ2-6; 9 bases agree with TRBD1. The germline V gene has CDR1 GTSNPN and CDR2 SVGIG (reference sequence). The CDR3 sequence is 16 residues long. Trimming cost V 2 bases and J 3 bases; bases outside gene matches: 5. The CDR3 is CAWSIPTGGGANVLTF. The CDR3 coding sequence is TGTGCCTGGAGTATCCCGACAGGGGGTGGGGCCAACGTCCTGACTTTC.

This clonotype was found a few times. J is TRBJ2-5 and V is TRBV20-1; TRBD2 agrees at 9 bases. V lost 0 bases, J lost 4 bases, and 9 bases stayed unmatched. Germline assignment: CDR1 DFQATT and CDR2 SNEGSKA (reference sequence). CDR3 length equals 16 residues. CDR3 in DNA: TGCAGTGCTAGAGACGGGCGGGAGGGCCTTGGAGAGACCCAGTACTTC. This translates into CSARDGREGLGETQYF.

The CDR3 protein is CVTRGAGEQYF. CDR3 bases: TGTGTCACTCGGGGGGCAGGCGAGCAGTACTTC. The chain joins TRBV28 to TRBJ2-7, with D perhaps matching TRBD2 (7 bases). This CDR3 contains 11 residues. Looked up from germline, CDR1 is MDHEN and CDR2 is SYDVKM.

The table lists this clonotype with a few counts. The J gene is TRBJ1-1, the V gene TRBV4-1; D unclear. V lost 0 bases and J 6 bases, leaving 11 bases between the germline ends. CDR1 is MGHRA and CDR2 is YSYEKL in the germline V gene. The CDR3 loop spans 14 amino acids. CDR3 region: CASSQDMRSPEAFF. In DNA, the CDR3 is TGCGCCAGCAGCCAAGATATGCGAAGTCCTGAAGCTTTCTTT.

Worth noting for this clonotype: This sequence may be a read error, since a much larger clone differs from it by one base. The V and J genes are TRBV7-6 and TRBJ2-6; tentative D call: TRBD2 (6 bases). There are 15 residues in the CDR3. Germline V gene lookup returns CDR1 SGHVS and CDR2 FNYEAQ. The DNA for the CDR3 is TGTGCCGGCAGCCGGGACTTTTCTGGGGCCAACGTCCTGACTTTC. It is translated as CAGSRDFSGANVLTF. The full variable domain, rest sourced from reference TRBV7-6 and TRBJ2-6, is GAGVSQSPRYKVTKRGQDVALRCDPISGHVSLYWYRQALGQGPEFLTYFNYEAQQDKSGLPNDRFSAERPEGSISTLTIQRTEQRDSAMYRCAGSRDFSGANVLTFGAGSRLTVL.

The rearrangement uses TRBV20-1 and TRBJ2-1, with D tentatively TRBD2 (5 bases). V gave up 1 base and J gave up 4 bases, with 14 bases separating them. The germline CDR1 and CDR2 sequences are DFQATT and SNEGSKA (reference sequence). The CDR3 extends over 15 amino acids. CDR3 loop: CSARAASRAYNEQFF. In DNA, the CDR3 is TGCAGTGCTAGAGCCGCTTCGAGGGCGTACAATGAGCAGTTCTTC.

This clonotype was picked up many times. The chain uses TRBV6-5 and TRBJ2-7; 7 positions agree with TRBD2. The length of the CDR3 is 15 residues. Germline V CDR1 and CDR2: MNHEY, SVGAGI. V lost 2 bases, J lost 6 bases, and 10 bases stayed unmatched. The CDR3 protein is CASSYGGGRVGEQYF. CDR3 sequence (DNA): TGTGCCAGCAGTTACGGAGGCGGGAGAGTCGGCGAGCAGTACTTC.

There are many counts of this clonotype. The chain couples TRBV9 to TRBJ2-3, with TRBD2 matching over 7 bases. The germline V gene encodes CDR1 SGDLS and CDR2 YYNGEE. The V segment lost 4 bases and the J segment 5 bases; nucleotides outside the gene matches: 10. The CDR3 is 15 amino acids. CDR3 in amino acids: CASSPRRGSLDTQYF. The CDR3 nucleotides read TGTGCCAGCAGCCCCAGGCGGGGGTCATTAGATACGCAGTATTTT.

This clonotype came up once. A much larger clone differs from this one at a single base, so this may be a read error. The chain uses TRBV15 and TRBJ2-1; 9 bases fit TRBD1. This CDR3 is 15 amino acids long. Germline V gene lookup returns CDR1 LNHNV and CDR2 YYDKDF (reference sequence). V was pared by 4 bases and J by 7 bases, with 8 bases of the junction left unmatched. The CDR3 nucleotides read TGTGCCACCAGCATCTCGGGACAGGGAGATAATGAGCAGTTCTTC. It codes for CATSISGQGDNEQFF.

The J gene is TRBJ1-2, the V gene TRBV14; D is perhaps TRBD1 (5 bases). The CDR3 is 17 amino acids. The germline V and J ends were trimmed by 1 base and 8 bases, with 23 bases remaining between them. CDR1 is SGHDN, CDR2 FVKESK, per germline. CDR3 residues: CASSQGYGQGPIYGYTF. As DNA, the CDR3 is TGTGCCAGCAGCCAAGGTTATGGGCAGGGACCGATTTACGGCTACACCTTC.

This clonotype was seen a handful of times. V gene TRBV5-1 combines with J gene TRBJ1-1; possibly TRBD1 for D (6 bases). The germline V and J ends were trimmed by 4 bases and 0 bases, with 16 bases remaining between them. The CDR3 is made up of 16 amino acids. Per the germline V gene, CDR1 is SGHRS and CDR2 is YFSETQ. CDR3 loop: CASSKAGEALNTEAFF. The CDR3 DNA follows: TGCGCCAGCAGCAAGGCAGGGGAGGCCCTGAACACTGAAGCTTTCTTT.